This T cell receptor (beta chain) originates from a study of molecular identifiers for immune sequencing clone quantification. This clonotype has only a few counts. What it recognizes is unknown. CDR3 length equals 14 residues. Unmatched junction bases numbered 4, after V lost 5 bases and J lost 4 bases. The germline V gene encodes CDR1 MDHEN and CDR2 SYDVKM. TCRdb fed the PCR reads into MiXCR, producing one record per CDR3 protein. The sample has more than 85,000 distinct CDR3 sequences; roughly a third are singletons. General study results and limits: Clones carrying above 20 RNA copies accounted for over 98% of effector molecules, under 1% in naive cells.

The rearrangement uses TRBV28 and TRBJ2-1, with 8 bases identical to TRBD1. This clonotype originated in a human donor in good health. Some libraries in this study had Jurkat cell RNA spiked in. Sequences were obtained from naive CD8+ T cells from blood, with Jurkat cell RNA spiked in. Regarding subset: FACS-sorted CD8+CD4-CCR7+CD45RA+ naive T cells. CDR3 in DNA: TGTGCCAGCAGTCCGGGACAGGAGTACAATGAGCAGTTCTTC. This codes for CASSPGQEYNEQFF.